This TCR beta chain was profiled in a study of beta chain features in type 1 diabetes. Findings and limits, study-wide: All four CD4+ subsets from Type 1 diabetes patients carried moderately but significantly shorter TCRB CDR3s.

Remarks on this clone: What it recognizes is unknown.

J lost 8 bases, V lost 0 bases, and 14 bases had no gene match. CDR1 is SGHRS and CDR2 is YFSETQ in the germline V gene. The CDR3 covers 18 residues. Staining for CD45RO/CCR7/CD25/CD127/CD95/CD27 allowed sorting of CD4+ naive, central memory, regulatory and stem cell-like memory cells. Every bit of the isolated RNA underwent reverse transcription, so sequencing read expressed TCRB transcripts. Repertoires were generated with immunoSEQ multiplex PCR, while TCRdb's copy carries only in-frame clones and drops some. The table includes about 340,000 clones, about 13% detected once. The sample was naive CD4+ T cells from blood. This rearrangement joins TRBV5-1 to TRBJ2-1; 10 nucleotides line up with TRBD2. This sequence was found in a young woman with type 1 diabetes. This CDR3 reads CASSLDRVASGSAYEQFF. DNA of the CDR3: TGCGCCAGCAGCTTGGACAGGGTGGCTAGCGGGAGCGCATATGAGCAGTTCTTC.